This T cell receptor (beta chain) was profiled in a study of cytomegalovirus exposure and HLA in healthy donors. After removal of 3 bases from V and 3 bases from J, the junction contained 6 bases not matched to a gene. The CDR3 covers 15 residues. Germline CDR1 reads SGDLS; CDR2 reads YYNGEE. The PCR made use of 60 Vbeta and 13 Jbeta primers. Sequencing was performed with immunoSEQ multiplex PCR; in TCRdb, only in-frame clones are kept and a portion is missing. Its listing shows about 160,000 clones. The chain carries TRBV9 and TRBJ2-7; 10 nucleotides line up with TRBD1. Input material: PBMCs. This TCR was recovered from a woman aged 55 to 70 in good health and CMV-seronegative. The CDR3 sequence: CASSAPGQGHYEQYF. DNA of the CDR3: TGTGCCAGCAGCGCACCGGGACAGGGGCACTACGAGCAGTACTTC.